The 13 T cell receptor beta chains below were found in one sample sequenced in a study of T cell responses to AZD1222 COVID-19 vaccine listed by TCRdb under 2021. In the paper's terms, the time point label means: about 28 days (+/-7) after the second vaccine dose. Libraries were prepared through the immunoSEQ multiplex PCR assay. In TCRdb, the immuneACCESS table is reduced to in-frame sequences with V and J assigned. These tables do not hold every clone; where another copy was compared, an unresolved V gene accounts for under half, and the others remain unexplained. The sample records fewer than 150,000 clones, approximately 91% of which are singletons. Approximately 6% of the sample comes from the top ten. The sequencing here drew on peripheral blood, taken 28 days after the second AZD1222 dose. These receptors all stem from an adult who received the AZD1222 COVID-19 vaccine.

The CDR3 here is CASSARGTDNYGYTF. In nucleotides, the CDR3 is TGTGCCAGCAGCGCCCGAGGGACAGACAACTATGGCTACACCTTC. V is TRBV11-2 and J is TRBJ1-2, with 7 positions matching TRBD1. The germline CDR1 and CDR2 sequences are SGHAT and FQNNGV. Trimming cost V 5 bases and J 2 bases; bases outside gene matches: 8. The length of the CDR3 is 15 residues. The whole variable domain, filled in from reference TRBV11-2 and TRBJ1-2, reads EAGVAQSPRYKIIEKRQSVAFWCNPISGHATLYWYQQILGQGPKLLIQFQNNGVVDDSQLPKDRFSAERLKGVDSTLKIQPAKLEDSAVYLCASSARGTDNYGYTFGSGTRLTVV.

The chain links TRBV27 to TRBJ2-5; D is perhaps TRBD2 (7 bases). Germline CDR1 is MNHEY and CDR2 is SMNVEV (reference sequence). The CDR3 is 16 amino acids. V was clipped by 5 bases and J by 5 bases, with 21 bases between them. CDR3 DNA sequence: TGTGCCAGCAGTCGTCGCTCCGGGGGAGGGGGGGAGACCCAGTACTTC. Translation gives CASSRRSGGGGETQYF.

The chain joins TRBV28 to TRBJ1-6; D remains ambiguous. V was clipped by 2 bases and J by 4 bases, with 9 bases between them. The CDR3 loop spans 15 amino acids. Germline lookup yields CDR1 MDHEN and CDR2 SYDVKM. CDR3 DNA: TGTGCCAGCAGTTTACGACGAATTTATAATTCACCCCTCCACTTT. It yields the protein CASSLRRIYNSPLHF.

V gene TRBV5-1 combines with J gene TRBJ1-1, with 7 bases matching TRBD1. J lost 0 bases, V lost 4 bases, and 6 bases had no gene match. Germline CDR1 and CDR2: SGHRS and YFSETQ. The CDR3 loop spans 15 amino acids. Written as DNA, the CDR3 is TGCGCCAGCAGCATTCGACAGGGATTGAACACTGAAGCTTTCTTT. Its translation is CASSIRQGLNTEAFF.

The V call is TRBV7-9, the J call TRBJ2-1; weak D call: TRBD1 (5 bases). Germline V gives CDR1 SEHNR, CDR2 FQNEAQ (reference sequence). Trimming removed 1 base from V and 16 bases from J, with 14 bases in between. The CDR3 contains 12 residues. The CDR3: CASSLEGRAYFF. The DNA of the CDR3 is TGTGCCAGCAGCTTAGAAGGCAGGGCGTACTTCTTC.

CDR3 region: CASSSRYEASYEQYF. CDR3 nucleotides: TGCGCCAGCAGCTCTCGGTATGAAGCTTCCTACGAGCAGTACTTC. The V call is TRBV5-1, the J call TRBJ2-7; the D is unclear. V was trimmed by 3 bases and J by 1 base, leaving 14 bases between them. The CDR3 covers 15 residues. CDR1 is SGHRS, CDR2 YFSETQ, per germline. The full variable domain, rest sourced from reference TRBV5-1 and TRBJ2-7, is KAGVTQTPRYLIKTRGQQVTLSCSPISGHRSVSWYQQTPGQGLQFLFEYFSETQRNKGNFPGRFSGRQFSNSRSEMNVSTLELGDSALYLCASSSRYEASYEQYFGPGTRLTVT.

The chain carries TRBV27 and TRBJ2-6; D is ambiguous. The germline V gene encodes CDR1 MNHEY and CDR2 SMNVEV (reference sequence). The CDR3 totals 14 residues. Trimming stripped 3 bases from V and 3 bases from J, with 6 bases between. The CDR3 nucleotides read TGTGCCAGCAGTTTGGCGGATGGGGCCAACGTCCTGACTTTC. Protein: CASSLADGANVLTF.

This sequence joins TRBV28 and TRBJ1-3; 8 nucleotides align to TRBD1. V lost 5 bases to trimming and J lost 4 bases; unmatched junction nucleotides: 7. Per germline, CDR1 MDHEN and CDR2 SYDVKM. CDR3 length: 15 amino acids. CDR3 loop: CASSLDRGPGNTIYF. The CDR3 DNA is TGTGCCAGCAGTCTTGACAGGGGTCCCGGAAACACCATATATTTT. Combining the CDR3 with reference TRBV28 and TRBJ1-3 gives the whole variable domain DVKVTQSSRYLVKRTGEKVFLECVQDMDHENMFWYRQDPGLGLRLIYFSYDVKMKEKGDIPEGYSVSREKKERFSLILESASTNQTSMYLCASSLDRGPGNTIYFGEGSWLTVV.

This clone was recorded a few times. The chain carries TRBV2 and TRBJ2-7; 8 bases align to TRBD1. J gave up 1 base and V 4 bases, and 9 bases lay outside the gene matches. The CDR3 contains 16 residues. Per the germline V gene, CDR1 is SNHLY and CDR2 is FYNNEI. The CDR3 sequence: CASSGGTGSFSYEQYF. DNA of the CDR3: TGTGCCAGCAGTGGGGGGACAGGTTCTTTTTCCTACGAGCAGTACTTC.

This clone was recorded a few times. The chain uses TRBV11-3 and TRBJ1-4; no clear D. Trimming shortened V by 5 bases and J by 4 bases, and 11 bases separated the two germline ends. This CDR3 spans 14 amino acids. Germline V gene lookup returns CDR1 SGHNT and CDR2 YENEEA. For the CDR3, the DNA is TGTGCCAGCAGCCCGTTTGGAGATAATGAAAAACTGTTTTTT. Its protein is CASSPFGDNEKLFF.

The chain links TRBV6-1 to TRBJ2-1, with 8 bases identical to TRBD2. V gave up 2 bases and J gave up 5 bases; unmatched junction bases: 5. The germline CDR1 and CDR2 sequences are MNHNS and SASEGT. This CDR3 has 15 amino acids. The CDR3 is CASSEKRGLNNEQFF. CDR3 sequence (DNA): TGTGCCAGCAGTGAAAAGCGGGGGCTCAACAATGAGCAGTTCTTC.

V is TRBV11-3 and J is TRBJ2-1, with D hard to call. The CDR3 covers 14 residues. Germline values: CDR1 SGHNT, CDR2 YENEEA. Trimming removed 1 base at V and 3 bases at J, with 7 bases between. CDR3 nucleotide sequence: TGTGCCAGCAGCTTAGGTGATGTCTACAATGAGCAGTTCTTC. It yields the protein CASSLGDVYNEQFF. The variable domain in full, completed from reference TRBV11-3 and TRBJ2-1, reads EAGVVQSPRYKIIEKKQPVAFWCNPISGHNTLYWYLQNLGQGPELLIRYENEEAVDDSQLPKDRFSAERLKGVDSTLKIQPAELGDSAVYLCASSLGDVYNEQFFGPGTRLTVL.

This clone was detected only once. The V gene is TRBV6-5, the J gene TRBJ1-2, with D tentatively TRBD1 (6 bases). The ends were cut back, 5 bases at V and 2 bases at J, with 15 bases in the middle. Per germline, CDR1 MNHEY and CDR2 SVGAGI. There are 15 residues in the CDR3. In DNA, the CDR3 is TGTGCCAGCAGTCGAAGGCGGGGGGGCAACTATGGCTACACCTTC. Protein: CASSRRRGGNYGYTF.